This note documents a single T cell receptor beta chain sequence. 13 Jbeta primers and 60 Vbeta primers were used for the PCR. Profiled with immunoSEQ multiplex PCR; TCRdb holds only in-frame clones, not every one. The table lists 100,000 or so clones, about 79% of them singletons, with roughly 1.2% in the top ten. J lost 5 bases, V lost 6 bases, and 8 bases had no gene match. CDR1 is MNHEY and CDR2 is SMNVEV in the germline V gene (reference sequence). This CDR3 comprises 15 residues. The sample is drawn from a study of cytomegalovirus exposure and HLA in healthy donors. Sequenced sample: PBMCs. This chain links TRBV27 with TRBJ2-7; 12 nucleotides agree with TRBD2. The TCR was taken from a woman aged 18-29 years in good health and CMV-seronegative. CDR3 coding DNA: TGTGCCAGCAGGGCTAGCGGGAGGGTGATCCACGAGCAGTACTTC. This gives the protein CASRASGRVIHEQYF.